These 19 T cell receptor beta chains share one sample of origin, sequenced in a study of T cells after yellow fever vaccination. TCRdb analysed the 5' RACE reads with MiXCR anew, one entry per CDR3 protein. The sample has a few hundred thousand distinct CDR3 sequences; about 19% are singletons. The material sequenced was PBMCs, taken 15 days after the yellow fever booster vaccination. The receptors stem from a man aged 30 to 45 who received the YFV17D yellow fever vaccine.

The genes are TRBV20-1 and TRBJ2-4; 10 bases map to TRBD2. The germline gives CDR1 DFQATT, CDR2 SNEGSKA (reference sequence). The CDR3 extends over 16 amino acids. J was trimmed by 0 bases and V by 2 bases; bases with no gene match: 4. The CDR3 reads CSARLAGDLAKNIQYF. Here the CDR3 DNA reads TGCAGTGCTAGACTAGCGGGAGACTTAGCCAAAAACATTCAGTACTTC.

This rearrangement joins TRBV19 to TRBJ2-5; D call uncertain. This CDR3 spans 13 amino acids. From germline, CDR1 is LNHDA and CDR2 SQIVND (reference sequence). The V gene lost 5 bases and the J gene lost 1 base, with 8 bases spanning the gap. CDR3 DNA sequence: TGTGCCAGTAGTTGGACCACCCAAGAGACCCAGTACTTC. Encoded protein: CASSWTTQETQYF.

The chain recombines TRBV28 with TRBJ2-4, with D unclear. The germline gives CDR1 MDHEN, CDR2 SYDVKM. CDR3 length: 13 residues. Trimming took 5 bases from V and 1 from J, leaving 6 bases between them. Here the CDR3 DNA reads TGTGCCAGCAGTGCTGGGGCCAAAAACATTCAGTACTTC. As protein: CASSAGAKNIQYF.

This chain connects TRBV12-3 or TRBV12-4 to TRBJ1-2; no clear D gene. Trimming took 4 bases from V and 8 from J, leaving 11 bases between them. The CDR3 loop spans 12 amino acids. CDR3 bases: TGTGCCAGCAGTTCAAGGGCGGGGGGCTACACCTTC. It translates to CASSSRAGGYTF.

In its sample, this clonotype was seen a few times. This chain uses TRBV4-3 with TRBJ2-5; D may correspond to TRBD1 or TRBD2 (5 bases each). Between the trimmed V and J ends, which lost 0 bases and 5 bases, there was a span of 16 bases. The CDR3 contains 16 residues. Germline values: CDR1 LGHNA, CDR2 YSLEER. CDR3 residues: CASSQDLGDRGETQYF. CDR3 coding DNA: TGCGCCAGCAGCCAAGATCTAGGGGACCGAGGGGAGACCCAGTACTTC.

V is TRBV20-1 and J is TRBJ1-6; no firm D call. CDR3 length: 14 residues. From germline, CDR1 is DFQATT and CDR2 SNEGSKA (reference sequence). Trimming pared 3 bases from V and 0 bases from J, leaving 6 bases between. The CDR3 nucleotides are TGCAGTGCTAGTTCCAGCTCCTATAATTCACCCCTCCACTTT. This sequence encodes CSASSSSYNSPLHF.

The rearrangement uses TRBV29-1 and TRBJ2-1; 7 bases are shared with TRBD1. This CDR3 has 12 residues. Trimming took 7 bases from V and 5 from J; bases not matched to a gene: 5. From germline, CDR1 is SQVTM and CDR2 ANQGSEA. The CDR3 DNA is TGCAGCGAGGGGACAGAAGACAATGAGCAGTTCTTC. The encoded protein is CSEGTEDNEQFF.

For the CDR3, the DNA is TGTGCCAGCACAACCGGGACAGACGATGAACTGTTTTTT. This translates into CASTTGTDDELFF. This chain links TRBV21-1 with TRBJ1-4; TRBD1, as called in the table, went unchecked against the DNA. TRBV21-1 is tagged as a pseudogene. This CDR3 has 13 amino acids.

The chain is built from TRBV9 and TRBJ2-1; TRBD2 aligns across 13 bases. The CDR3 sequence is 15 residues long. Germline-derived CDR1 and CDR2 are SGDLS and YYNGEE. V lost 3 bases, J lost 8 bases, and 5 bases stayed unmatched. This CDR3 is CASSARTSGSHEQFF. The DNA of the CDR3 is TGTGCCAGCAGCGCCCGGACTAGCGGGAGCCATGAGCAGTTCTTC.

The rearrangement uses TRBV7-3 and TRBJ2-1; D unclear. The germline gives CDR1 SGHTA, CDR2 FQGTGA. CDR3 length: 16 residues. Trimming removed 0 bases at V and 2 bases at J, with 11 bases between. The CDR3 nucleotides are TGTGCCAGCAGCTTAACCCCGGAGCAAACCTACAATGAGCAGTTCTTC. Its protein is CASSLTPEQTYNEQFF.

The chain couples TRBV11-3 to TRBJ2-3; D is unclear. With 2 bases removed from V and 8 bases from J, the gap between germline ends came to 11 bases. CDR1 and CDR2 from the germline V gene are SGHNT and YENEEA. The length of the CDR3 is 13 residues. The CDR3 nucleotides are TGTGCCAGCAGCTTATTAGACCCCGGTACGCAGTATTTT. Protein: CASSLLDPGTQYF. Filled out from reference TRBV11-3 and TRBJ2-3, the complete variable domain reads EAGVVQSPRYKIIEKKQPVAFWCNPISGHNTLYWYLQNLGQGPELLIRYENEEAVDDSQLPKDRFSAERLKGVDSTLKIQPAELGDSAVYLCASSLLDPGTQYFGPGTRLTVL.

This clonotype was seen a handful of times. The chain combines TRBV18 with TRBJ2-1; the D gene is possibly TRBD2 (6 bases). V was trimmed by 0 bases and J by 4 bases, leaving 13 bases between them. The CDR3 length is 16 residues. Germline CDR1 is KGHSH and CDR2 is LQKENI. CDR3 amino acids: CASSPPGLESYNEQFF. The CDR3 DNA reads as TGTGCCAGCTCACCACCGGGACTTGAATCGTACAATGAGCAGTTCTTC.

V gene TRBV20-1 combines with J gene TRBJ2-1, with a tentative D call TRBD2 (6 bases). This CDR3 is 13 amino acids long. V was cut by 3 bases and J by 5 bases, with 11 bases left in between. From germline, CDR1 is DFQATT and CDR2 SNEGSKA (reference sequence). CDR3 protein: CSASQDYDNEQFF. CDR3 DNA: TGCAGTGCTAGTCAGGACTACGACAATGAGCAGTTCTTC.

J is TRBJ2-3 and V is TRBV20-1; TRBD2 aligns across 9 bases. Germline trimming cut 6 bases from V and 5 bases from J; bases unmatched to any gene: 9. CDR3 length equals 14 residues. Germline CDR1 DFQATT, CDR2 SNEGSKA (reference sequence). In DNA, the CDR3 is TGCAGTGCAATTAGCGGGAGTAGTAAAGATACGCAGTATTTT. It translates to CSAISGSSKDTQYF.

This clonotype was seen a handful of times. The chain is built from TRBV5-4 and TRBJ2-5; 7 bases agree with TRBD1. From germline, CDR1 is SGHNT and CDR2 YYREEE (reference sequence). The CDR3 has 14 residues. Trimming cost V 5 bases and J 2 bases; bases outside gene matches: 6. CDR3 residues: CASSHGTAQETQYF. CDR3 DNA sequence: TGTGCCAGCAGTCATGGGACAGCACAAGAGACCCAGTACTTC.

The chain recombines TRBV5-1 with TRBJ2-3; 7 nucleotides match TRBD2. The CDR3 sequence is 15 residues long. Germline assignment: CDR1 SGHRS and CDR2 YFSETQ. With V trimmed by 3 bases and J by 4 bases, 8 bases remained unmatched. CDR3 DNA: TGCGCCAGCAGCTGGGGCGGGAGTATCGCAGATACGCAGTATTTT. Protein: CASSWGGSIADTQYF.

This clonotype was counted only a few times. The chain carries TRBV21-1 and TRBJ2-7; the table's D call, TRBD2, was not checked against the DNA. TRBV21-1 represents a pseudogene. The CDR3 runs 17 residues. CDR3 nucleotide sequence: TGTGCCAGGACAAAAACCCCAAAAGCAACGGGGAGGTTGGAGCAGTACTTC. Translating it yields CARTKTPKATGRLEQYF.

This chain connects TRBV7-2 to TRBJ2-1; D tentatively reads TRBD1 or TRBD2 (5 bases each). Trimming shortened V by 6 bases and J by 6 bases, and 15 bases separated the two germline ends. Germline CDR1 SGHTA, CDR2 FQGNSA. The CDR3 consists of 14 residues. DNA for the CDR3: TGTGCCAGCAGATCCGGGACCCCCCTCAATGAGCAGTTCTTC. Translation gives CASRSGTPLNEQFF.

Many counts were recorded for this clonotype. V is TRBV7-9 and J is TRBJ2-1, with 10 bases fitting TRBD1. With V trimmed by 5 bases and J by 7 bases, 8 bases remained unmatched. Germline assignment: CDR1 SEHNR and CDR2 FQNEAQ (reference sequence). This CDR3 region has 15 residues. CDR3 protein: CASSRGQGDVNEQFF. The DNA of the CDR3 is TGTGCCAGCAGCCGAGGACAGGGGGACGTGAATGAGCAGTTCTTC.